What follows is one T cell receptor (beta chain) and its context. As yet, its antigen is unknown. The CDR3 has 18 residues. The V gene end was trimmed by 0 bases and the J gene end by 0 bases; junction bases not matched to a gene: 7. Germline V lookup: CDR1 SGHRS, CDR2 YFSETQ. The table came from immunoSEQ multiplex PCR; TCRdb's copy has only in-frame clones and leaves some out. This table has approximately 89,000 clones, 91% appearing once. The data were obtained in a study of OX40 agonist ivuxolimab in advanced cancers. Study-wide context: Patients treated during dose escalation were battling hepatocellular carcinoma, melanoma, renal cell or head and neck cancer.

Broader study findings: Compared with CD4+, CD8+ T cells on average had more expanded clones.

V usage is TRBV5-1 and J usage is TRBJ2-3; 10 nucleotides match TRBD2. The sequenced sample was CD4+ or CD8+ T cells sorted from blood, obtained in a trial of the OX40 agonist ivuxolimab. This TCR came from an adult with an advanced solid tumor such as melanoma, head and neck, liver or kidney cancer. For the CDR3, the DNA is TGCGCCAGCAGCTTGGGGCTAGCGGGGGTGGCTAGCACAGATACGCAGTATTTT. Translating gives CASSLGLAGVASTDTQYF.